What follows describes a single TCR beta chain. Trimming stripped 6 bases from V and 1 base from J, with 12 bases between. In germline, CDR1 is MNHEY, CDR2 SVGAGI. CDR3 length: 14 amino acids. Method: immunoSEQ multiplex PCR; TCRdb's copy keeps in-frame clones and lacks some. The sample yields hundreds of thousands of clones, approximately 87% seen once. The data belong to a study of blood T cell repertoires in COVID-19. About the research overall: Sites across the United States, Italy and Spain contributed samples from acute and convalescent COVID-19.

The receptor was derived from a man in his fifties or sixties who had recovered from COVID-19. V and J are TRBV6-5 and TRBJ1-2; maybe TRBD1 (5 bases). Sequenced input: peripheral blood. The CDR3, as DNA: TGTGCCAGCAGCCGATACGGGGGTAACTATGGCTACACCTTC. Translation: CASSRYGGNYGYTF.